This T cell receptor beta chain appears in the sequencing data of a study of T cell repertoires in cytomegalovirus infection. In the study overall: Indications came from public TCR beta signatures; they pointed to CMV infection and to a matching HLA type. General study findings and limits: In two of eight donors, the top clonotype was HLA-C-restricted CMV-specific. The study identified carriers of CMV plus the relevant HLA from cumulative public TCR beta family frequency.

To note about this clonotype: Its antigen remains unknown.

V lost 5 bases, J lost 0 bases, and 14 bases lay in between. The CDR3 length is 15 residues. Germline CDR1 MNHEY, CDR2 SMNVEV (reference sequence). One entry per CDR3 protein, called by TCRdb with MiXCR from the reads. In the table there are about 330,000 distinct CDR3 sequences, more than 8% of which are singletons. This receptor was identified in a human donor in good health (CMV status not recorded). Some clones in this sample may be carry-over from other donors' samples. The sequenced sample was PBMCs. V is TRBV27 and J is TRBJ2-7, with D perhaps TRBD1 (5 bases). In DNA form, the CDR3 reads TGTGCCAGCAGTACCTTTGGCAGGGTCTCCTACGAGCAGTACTTC. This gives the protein CASSTFGRVSYEQYF.